The 30 T cell receptor beta chains below come from one sample, sequenced in a study of T cells after yellow fever vaccination. A single record per CDR3 protein comes from TCRdb applying MiXCR to the 5' RACE reads. The table has under 400,000 distinct CDR3 sequences, under 15% seen once. This specimen was CD4+ T cells sorted from PBMCs, taken 15 days after the yellow fever booster vaccination. These receptors originate from a man younger than 30 who received the YFV17D yellow fever vaccine.

This clonotype was counted only a few times. This rearrangement joins TRBV20-1 to TRBJ2-2; D gene ambiguous. Germline V CDR1 and CDR2: DFQATT, SNEGSKA (reference sequence). This CDR3 comprises 14 residues. As DNA, the CDR3 is TGCAGAAGAAAATCAGCGAACAGCACCGGGGAGCTGTTTTTT. It is translated as CRRKSANSTGELFF.

A few counts support this clonotype. V usage is TRBV5-1 and J usage is TRBJ1-5; 7 bases agree with TRBD1. V shed 4 bases, J shed 3 bases, and the junction held 7 bases outside the gene matches. Germline CDR1 is SGHRS and CDR2 is YFSETQ. This CDR3 is built from 15 residues. CDR3 sequence (DNA): TGCGCCAGCAGCGCGACAGGGACTTCCAATCAGCCCCAGCATTTT. This encodes CASSATGTSNQPQHF.

Ten or more counts support this clonotype. The chain links TRBV4-3 to TRBJ1-2; 11 positions agree with TRBD1. The length of the CDR3 is 18 residues. V was clipped by 0 bases and J by 0 bases; unmatched bases: 6. Germline CDR1 and CDR2: LGHNA and YSLEER. The CDR3, as DNA: TGCGCCAGCAGCCAAGATTGGGACAGGGGGGGAGCTAACTATGGCTACACCTTC. Its translation is CASSQDWDRGGANYGYTF.

The genes are TRBV28 and TRBJ1-2; no firm D call. This CDR3 comprises 14 residues. Germline V gene data show CDR1 as MDHEN and CDR2 as SYDVKM. Trimming took 2 bases from V and 2 from J, leaving 9 bases between them. The CDR3 DNA sequence: TGTGCCAGCAGTTTAGCAGGAGGCAACTATGGCTACACCTTC. Translation: CASSLAGGNYGYTF.

In this sample, this clonotype turned up many times. This chain uses TRBV30 with TRBJ1-6; 7 bases are shared with TRBD1. CDR1 and CDR2 (germline): GTSNPN, SVGIG (reference sequence). V lost 5 bases and J lost 8; bases outside the gene matches: 6. The CDR3 sequence is 13 residues long. This CDR3 is CAWSTGNDSPLHF. CDR3 nucleotides: TGTGCCTGGTCGACAGGGAACGATTCACCCCTCCACTTT.

This clonotype was seen a handful of times. The J gene is TRBJ1-5, the V gene TRBV12-3 or TRBV12-4; tentative D call: TRBD1 (5 bases). V gave up 5 bases and J gave up 7 bases, with 12 bases separating them. The CDR3 covers 13 residues. The CDR3 sequence is CASSANWDQPQHF. CDR3 in DNA: TGTGCCAGCAGTGCAAATTGGGACCAGCCCCAGCATTTT.

The chain uses TRBV18 and TRBJ2-3; D not resolved. The CDR3 spans 15 residues. Germline lookup yields CDR1 KGHSH and CDR2 LQKENI. Trimming cost V 4 bases and J 0 bases, with 11 bases left between them. The CDR3 reads CASSHAMGSTDTQYF. The CDR3 nucleotides read TGTGCCAGCTCACACGCTATGGGAAGCACAGATACGCAGTATTTT. The whole variable domain, remainder taken from reference TRBV18 and TRBJ2-3, is NAGVMQNPRHLVRRRGQEARLRCSPMKGHSHVYWYRQLPEEGLKFMVYLQKENIIDESGMPKERFSAEFPKEGPSILRIQQVVRGDSAAYFCASSHAMGSTDTQYFGPGTRLTVL.

The rearrangement links TRBV6-5 to TRBJ2-5, with 16 bases lining up with TRBD2. Germline V lookup: CDR1 MNHEY, CDR2 SVGAGI. The V segment lost 5 bases and the J segment 5 bases; nucleotides outside the gene matches: 11. This CDR3 has 18 amino acids. DNA of the CDR3: TGTGCCAGCAGTAACCTGGGGGGACTAGCGGGGGGGCTGGAGACCCAGTACTTC. Translation gives CASSNLGGLAGGLETQYF.

This chain connects TRBV2 to TRBJ2-7, with D unclear. CDR3 length: 11 amino acids. Germline assignment: CDR1 SNHLY and CDR2 FYNNEI. The V end was cut by 5 bases, the J end by 2 bases, with 4 bases between. CDR3 DNA sequence: TGTGCCAGCAGTCCGACCTACGAGCAGTACGTC. This translates into CASSPTYEQYV.

This chain connects TRBV6-2 or TRBV6-3 to TRBJ2-5; D is uncertain. The CDR3 sequence is 14 residues long. Germline V gives CDR1 MNHEY, CDR2 SVGEGT. V lost 5 bases to trimming and J lost 6 bases, with 16 bases between them. This CDR3 reads CASSPSGVSKTQYF. CDR3 nucleotide sequence: TGTGCCAGCAGTCCATCCGGTGTTTCGAAGACCCAGTACTTC.

The chain combines TRBV6-4 with TRBJ2-3; D might be TRBD2 (6 bases). The CDR3 has 13 amino acids. Trimming removed 3 bases from V and 8 bases from J, with 12 bases in between. Germline V gene sequence: CDR1 MRHNA, CDR2 SNTAGT. CDR3 amino acids: CASSEMGRGTQYF. The DNA for the CDR3 is TGTGCCAGCAGTGAGATGGGGCGGGGTACGCAGTATTTT.

The chain joins TRBV6-1 to TRBJ2-3, with 8 positions matching TRBD1. Germline lookup yields CDR1 MNHNS and CDR2 SASEGT. With 7 bases clipped from V and 1 base from J, the junction kept 7 bases outside the gene matches. This CDR3 has 15 amino acids. As DNA, the CDR3 is TGTGCCAGCAAAGGGGACAGGCAACGCACAGATACGCAGTATTTT. Translated, it gives CASKGDRQRTDTQYF.

V gene TRBV6-6 combines with J gene TRBJ2-5; no reliable D call. The CDR3 length is 14 residues. Germline V gene sequence: CDR1 MNHNY, CDR2 SVGAGI (reference sequence). V was pared by 2 bases and J by 5 bases, with 12 bases between. CDR3 DNA sequence: TGTGCCAGCAGTTACGGGAATCTGAGGGAGACCCAGTACTTC. It yields the protein CASSYGNLRETQYF.

The chain has TRBV7-2 and TRBJ2-4; possibly TRBD2 for D (5 bases). Trimming shortened V by 3 bases and J by 10 bases, and 13 bases separated the two germline ends. This CDR3 is 13 amino acids long. The germline CDR1 and CDR2 sequences are SGHTA and FQGNSA. CDR3 sequence (DNA): TGTGCCAGCAGCTTCAGCACTAGTGGTATTCAGTACTTC. It is translated as CASSFSTSGIQYF.

This clonotype was counted at least ten times. The chain joins TRBV5-1 to TRBJ2-2; D may be TRBD2 (5 bases). V lost 0 bases, J lost 6 bases, and 9 bases lay in between. The CDR3 is 14 amino acids. Germline V CDR1 and CDR2: SGHRS, YFSETQ. In DNA form, the CDR3 reads TGCGCCAGCAGCTTGGTACTAGATCCCGGGGAGCTGTTTTTT. It codes for CASSLVLDPGELFF.

This chain connects TRBV5-1 to TRBJ2-1, with 7 nucleotides matching TRBD2. CDR1 is SGHRS and CDR2 is YFSETQ in the germline V gene. This CDR3 spans 15 amino acids. J gave up 3 bases and V 0 bases, and 3 bases lay outside the gene matches. CDR3 amino acids: CASSLGLAFYNEQFF. The CDR3, as DNA: TGCGCCAGCAGCTTGGGACTAGCTTTCTACAATGAGCAGTTCTTC.

This clonotype came up a few times. The gene calls are TRBV19 and TRBJ1-2; TRBD1 might be the D (5 bases). V was trimmed by 2 bases and J by 0 bases, leaving 7 bases between them. CDR3 length: 14 amino acids. The germline V gene has CDR1 LNHDA and CDR2 SQIVND (reference sequence). As DNA, the CDR3 is TGTGCCAGTAGTATAACGACAGCTAACTATGGCTACACCTTC. It translates to CASSITTANYGYTF.

The V gene is TRBV5-4, the J gene TRBJ2-1; TRBD2 aligns across 10 bases. V trimming: 4 bases; J trimming: 1 base; junction bases outside the gene matches: 5. In germline, CDR1 is SGHNT, CDR2 YYREEE (reference sequence). This CDR3 comprises 16 residues. CDR3 region: CASSSGGARSYNEQFF. CDR3 nucleotides: TGTGCCAGCAGCAGCGGGGGGGCCAGGTCCTACAATGAGCAGTTCTTC.

This clonotype appeared many times. The chain recombines TRBV7-2 with TRBJ2-7; TRBD1 might be the D (6 bases). The V and J ends lost 6 bases and 2 bases respectively, with 14 bases between them. The CDR3 has 14 amino acids. Germline loops: CDR1 SGHTA, CDR2 FQGNSA. CDR3 bases: TGTGCCAGCAGTGCCGGGACAAAAACCTACGAGCAGTACTTC. Amino acids: CASSAGTKTYEQYF.

CDR3 sequence (DNA): TGTGCCAGCAGCTTAGCCCCGACCTACGAGCAGTACTTC. Protein product: CASSLAPTYEQYF. The V gene is TRBV11-3, the J gene TRBJ2-7, with D uncertain. The V end lost 1 base, the J end lost 2 bases, and 6 bases lay between the germline ends. Germline values: CDR1 SGHNT, CDR2 YENEEA. The CDR3 length is 13 residues.

This clonotype came up many times. This chain joins TRBV6-2 or TRBV6-3 and TRBJ2-7, with D possibly matching TRBD1 (6 bases). V dropped 6 bases and J dropped 2 bases, with 8 bases sitting between them. This CDR3 is built from 12 residues. Germline V gene data show CDR1 as MNHEY and CDR2 as SVGEGT. CDR3 bases: TGTGCCAGCAGCGGGGACACCTACGAGCAGTACTTC. Its protein product is CASSGDTYEQYF.

This clonotype was detected only a few times. The chain uses TRBV7-3 and TRBJ2-3; D not resolved. CDR1 is SGHTA, CDR2 FQGTGA, per germline. Trimming removed 5 bases at V and 4 bases at J, with 10 bases between. The CDR3 length is 13 residues. Written as DNA, the CDR3 is TGTGCCAGCAGCCCCCGACCGTCAGATACGCAGTATTTT. Protein product: CASSPRPSDTQYF.

This rearrangement joins TRBV12-3 or TRBV12-4 to TRBJ2-4; 7 bases are shared with TRBD1. The CDR3 consists of 13 residues. Germline trimming cut 5 bases from V and 10 bases from J; bases unmatched to any gene: 8. The CDR3 region has the DNA TGTGCCAGCAGTCTCACAGGGGAAGGGATTCAGTACTTC. This codes for CASSLTGEGIQYF.

This clonotype occurred many times. The rearrangement uses TRBV12-3 or TRBV12-4 and TRBJ2-3; no firm D call. The CDR3 runs 14 residues. Trimming pared 3 bases from V and 0 bases from J, leaving 7 bases between. This CDR3 reads CASSFPQSTDTQYF. CDR3 nucleotides: TGTGCCAGCAGTTTTCCCCAGAGCACAGATACGCAGTATTTT.

The genes are TRBV7-3 and TRBJ2-1; D not certain. The CDR3 runs 14 residues. V lost 2 bases and J 3 bases, leaving 8 bases between the germline ends. Germline CDR1 SGHTA, CDR2 FQGTGA. The chain's CDR3 is CASSLQGIYNEQFF. The CDR3 DNA is TGTGCCAGCAGCTTACAAGGCATCTACAATGAGCAGTTCTTC. Looking up the rest from reference TRBV7-3 and TRBJ2-1 gives the full variable domain: GAGVSQTPSNKVTEKGKYVELRCDPISGHTALYWYRQSLGQGPEFLIYFQGTGAADDSGLPNDRFFAVRPEGSVSTLKIQRTERGDSAVYLCASSLQGIYNEQFFGPGTRLTVL.

This chain connects TRBV7-8 to TRBJ2-7; D gene unclear. Trimming left V 1 base short and J 7 bases short, with 11 bases between. This CDR3 contains 13 residues. Per germline, CDR1 SGHVS and CDR2 FQNEAQ. CDR3 sequence reads: CASSLGELREQYV. In DNA, the CDR3 is TGTGCCAGCAGCTTAGGGGAACTACGAGAGCAGTACGTC.

This clonotype was counted many times. The chain uses TRBV29-1 and TRBJ1-2, with 9 bases lining up with TRBD1. The CDR3 has 17 residues. V trimming: 0 bases; J trimming: 6 bases; junction bases outside the gene matches: 14. The germline gives CDR1 SQVTM, CDR2 ANQGSEA. The CDR3 loop reads CSVEDLGTGGLVHGYTF. The DNA for the CDR3 is TGCAGCGTTGAAGATCTGGGAACAGGGGGCCTCGTGCATGGCTACACCTTC. Combining the CDR3 with reference TRBV29-1 and TRBJ1-2 gives the whole variable domain SAVISQKPSRDICQRGTSLTIQCQVDSQVTMMFWYRQQPGQSLTLIATANQGSEATYESGFVIDKFPISRPNLTFSTLTVSNMSPEDSSIYLCSVEDLGTGGLVHGYTFGSGTRLTVV.

The chain employs TRBV4-3 and TRBJ1-2; 8 bases line up with TRBD1. The J segment lost 7 bases and the V segment lost 4 bases, leaving 17 bases of the junction unmatched. This CDR3 is built from 17 residues. CDR1 and CDR2 from the germline V gene are LGHNA and YSLEER. CDR3 DNA: TGCGCCAGCAGCCCCACCCTGGGAGGACAGGGAACGACTGGCTACACCTTC. Amino acid sequence: CASSPTLGGQGTTGYTF.

This clonotype was counted between two and nine times. The gene calls are TRBV7-8 and TRBJ1-2; the match to TRBD1 covers 11 bases. The V segment lost 5 bases and the J segment 7 bases; nucleotides outside the gene matches: 6. Germline CDR1 and CDR2: SGHVS and FQNEAQ. The CDR3 contains 14 residues. The CDR3 region has the DNA TGTGCCAGCAGCCTGGGACAGGGGGGGGTTGGCTACACCTTC. Its translation: CASSLGQGGVGYTF.

This clonotype was picked up many times. V usage is TRBV9 and J usage is TRBJ2-5; 8 bases are a match to TRBD2. The germline CDR1 and CDR2 sequences are SGDLS and YYNGEE. This CDR3 spans 14 amino acids. V lost 3 bases, J lost 5 bases, and 6 bases stayed unmatched. This CDR3 is CASSGSGVGETQYF. DNA for the CDR3: TGTGCCAGCAGCGGTAGCGGGGTGGGGGAGACCCAGTACTTC.